The 11 T cell receptor beta chains reported below all come from one sample, sequenced in a study of lymphopenia after photon versus proton radiotherapy. Measured with immunoSEQ multiplex PCR; TCRdb has only the in-frame clones, and not every one. Here the sample spans tens of thousands of clones, roughly nine tenths being singletons. The sequencing used peripheral blood, collected from a patient treated with photon-based radiotherapy. The receptors were gathered from a man aged 60 to 69 with cholangiocarcinoma.

The V and J genes are TRBV9 and TRBJ2-5, with TRBD2 matching 9 bases. Unmatched junction bases numbered 1, after V lost 2 bases and J lost 2 bases. From germline, CDR1 is SGDLS and CDR2 YYNGEE. The CDR3 has 14 residues. CDR3 amino acids: CASSVTSGQETQYF. The CDR3 coding sequence is TGTGCCAGCAGCGTCACTAGCGGGCAAGAGACCCAGTACTTC. Full variable domain (outside the CDR3, taken from reference TRBV9 and TRBJ2-5): DSGVTQTPKHLITATGQRVTLRCSPRSGDLSVYWYQQSLDQGLQFLIQYYNGEERAKGNILERFSAQQFPDLHSELNLSSLELGDSALYFCASSVTSGQETQYFGPGTRLLVL.

The V gene is TRBV7-3, the J gene TRBJ2-3; perhaps TRBD2 as D (5 bases). This CDR3 region has 15 residues. V shed 1 base and J shed 3 bases, with 11 bases lying between them. In germline, CDR1 is SGHTA, CDR2 FQGTGA. The CDR3 DNA reads TGTGCCAGCAGCTTAAGTCCGGGATTAACAGATACGCAGTATTTT. Encoded protein: CASSLSPGLTDTQYF.

The rearrangement links TRBV27 to TRBJ2-7; D is undetermined. Trimming pared 4 bases from V and 0 bases from J, leaving 7 bases between. CDR3 size: 13 residues. Germline V gene data show CDR1 as MNHEY and CDR2 as SMNVEV (reference sequence). CDR3 sequence: CASSSPSSYEQYF. The CDR3 DNA reads as TGTGCCAGCAGTTCACCAAGCTCCTACGAGCAGTACTTC.

This chain links TRBV9 with TRBJ1-4, with D uncertain. The CDR3 runs 14 residues. V lost 0 bases and J 7 bases, leaving 10 bases between the germline ends. CDR1 is SGDLS and CDR2 is YYNGEE in the germline V gene. This CDR3 reads CASSVGQNPEKLFF. The DNA for the CDR3 is TGTGCCAGCAGCGTAGGCCAGAACCCTGAAAAACTGTTTTTT.

This sequence joins TRBV9 and TRBJ2-1; 9 bases match TRBD1. Trimming removed 5 bases from V and 4 bases from J; junction bases left unmatched: 19. The CDR3 covers 19 residues. Germline V gene data show CDR1 as SGDLS and CDR2 as YYNGEE. CDR3 DNA: TGTGCCAGCAGTGGGACAGGGCAAGGGGTAGCATCACCTTACAATGAGCAGTTCTTC. It codes for CASSGTGQGVASPYNEQFF.

The chain carries TRBV5-5 and TRBJ2-6; 8 nucleotides agree with TRBD1. The CDR3 is 17 residues long. J gave up 0 bases and V 0 bases, and 2 bases lay outside the gene matches. Per the germline V gene, CDR1 is SGHKS and CDR2 is YYEKEE (reference sequence). CDR3 DNA sequence: TGTGCCAGCAGCTTGGATACAGGGGGCTCTGGGGCCAACGTCCTGACTTTC. Its translation: CASSLDTGGSGANVLTF.

The gene calls are TRBV29-1 and TRBJ1-5; D is ambiguous. The CDR3 sequence is 13 residues long. Trimming cost V 3 bases and J 0 bases, with 6 bases left between them. Germline CDR1 and CDR2: SQVTM and ANQGSEA. CDR3 sequence (DNA): TGCAGCGTTGAGACCGATAGCAATCAGCCCCAGCATTTT. This translates into CSVETDSNQPQHF.

The V gene is TRBV9, the J gene TRBJ2-7, with 8 bases matching TRBD1. Losses at the gene ends were 4 bases for V and 2 bases for J; bases not matched to a gene: 5. From germline, CDR1 is SGDLS and CDR2 YYNGEE. The CDR3 runs 14 residues. The CDR3 loop is CASSSDRGAYEQYF. For the CDR3, the DNA is TGTGCCAGCAGCAGTGACAGGGGCGCCTACGAGCAGTACTTC.

The rearrangement joins TRBV20-1 to TRBJ1-5; D call uncertain. This CDR3 has 11 amino acids. Germline V CDR1 and CDR2: DFQATT, SNEGSKA (reference sequence). Deletions cut 3 bases from V and 5 bases from J, with 5 bases between. The CDR3 here is CSASYDQPQHF. The CDR3 DNA reads TGCAGTGCTAGTTACGATCAGCCCCAGCATTTT.

V is TRBV2 and J is TRBJ1-6; 7 bases fit TRBD1. J was trimmed by 7 bases and V by 2 bases; bases with no gene match: 8. This CDR3 has 16 residues. Germline lookup yields CDR1 SNHLY and CDR2 FYNNEI. This chain's CDR3 is CASSERDSLLNSPLHF. CDR3 sequence (DNA): TGTGCCAGCAGTGAAAGGGACAGTCTTTTAAATTCACCCCTCCACTTT.

This rearrangement joins TRBV19 to TRBJ2-4; the match to TRBD2 covers 7 bases. Trimming cost V 3 bases and J 3 bases; bases outside gene matches: 5. Germline V lookup: CDR1 LNHDA, CDR2 SQIVND (reference sequence). The CDR3 extends over 15 amino acids. This CDR3 is CASSMRGTIKNIQYF. The CDR3 nucleotides read TGTGCCAGTAGTATGCGCGGGACTATCAAAAACATTCAGTACTTC. Drawing the rest from reference TRBV19 and TRBJ2-4, the complete variable domain is DGGITQSPKYLFRKEGQNVTLSCEQNLNHDAMYWYRQDPGQGLRLIYYSQIVNDFQKGDIAEGYSVSREKKESFPLTVTSAQKNPTAFYLCASSMRGTIKNIQYFGAGTRLSVL.